This entry features one T cell receptor beta chain sequence. Other DNA sequences in the same sample also yield this CDR3. Sequenced material consisted of expressed TCRB transcripts (all of the isolated RNA was reverse transcribed). Some clones are missing from TCRdb's copy, which holds only in-frame ones; the method was immunoSEQ multiplex PCR. This sample has roughly 150,000 clones, with over 8.5% found just once. Germline V gene lookup returns CDR1 SGHTA and CDR2 FQGNSA. With 5 bases removed from V and 9 bases from J, the gap between germline ends came to 17 bases. This CDR3 has 14 amino acids. The sample comes from a study of beta chain features in type 1 diabetes.

The receptor was derived from a man aged 18 to 29 in good health. The sequencing input was central memory CD4+ T cells from blood. The chain links TRBV7-2 to TRBJ2-4; D might be TRBD1 (7 bases). The CDR3 here is CASSPKVQGGIQYF. In DNA, the CDR3 is TGTGCCAGCAGCCCAAAGGTCCAGGGGGGCATTCAGTACTTC.